This section outlines one T cell receptor (beta chain) sequence together with its context. Antigen unknown. The data stem from a study of T-cell memory formation after mild COVID-19. Background on the study: TCR clusters showed largely donor specificity.

TCRdb itself ran the 5' RACE reads through MiXCR, one entry per CDR3 protein. The sample lists about 470,000 distinct CDR3 sequences; 15% to 20% were seen once. Whole-study findings and limits: Later expanders leaned CD4+, whereas clones that contracted between day 15 and 85 were balanced CD4/CD8.

Sequenced input: PBMCs or a T cell subset sorted from them (not recorded which). The receptor's source is an adult woman who had mild COVID-19 (a few samples of this study predate the infection). Cell type and time point are not known.

This CDR3 is CASSLVGTGVGTEAFF. Here the CDR3 DNA reads TGCGCCAGCAGCTTGGTGGGGACAGGGGTTGGCACTGAAGCTTTCTTT. This chain joins TRBV5-1 and TRBJ1-1; the match to TRBD1 covers 10 bases. Germline V gene data show CDR1 as SGHRS and CDR2 as YFSETQ. The J segment lost 4 bases and the V segment lost 0 bases, leaving 6 bases of the junction unmatched. The CDR3 totals 16 residues.